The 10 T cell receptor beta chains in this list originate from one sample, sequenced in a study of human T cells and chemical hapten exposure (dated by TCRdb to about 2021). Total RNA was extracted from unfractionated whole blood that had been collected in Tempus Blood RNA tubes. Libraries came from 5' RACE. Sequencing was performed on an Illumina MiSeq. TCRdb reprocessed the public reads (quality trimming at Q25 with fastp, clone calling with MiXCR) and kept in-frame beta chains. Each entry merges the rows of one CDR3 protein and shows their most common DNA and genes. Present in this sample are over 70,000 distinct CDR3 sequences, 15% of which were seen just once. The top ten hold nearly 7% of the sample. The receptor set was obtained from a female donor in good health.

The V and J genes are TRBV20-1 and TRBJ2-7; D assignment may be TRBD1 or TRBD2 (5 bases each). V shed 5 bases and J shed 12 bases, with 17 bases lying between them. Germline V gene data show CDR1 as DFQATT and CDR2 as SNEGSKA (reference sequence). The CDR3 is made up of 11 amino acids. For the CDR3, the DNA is TGCAGTGCTTTGGGGACGGTCTGGGGGTACTTC. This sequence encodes CSALGTVWGYF.

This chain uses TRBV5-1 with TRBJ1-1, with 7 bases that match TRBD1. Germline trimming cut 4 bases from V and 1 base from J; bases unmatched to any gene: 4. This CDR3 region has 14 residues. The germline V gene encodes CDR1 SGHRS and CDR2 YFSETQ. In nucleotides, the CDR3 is TGCGCCAGCAGCATACAGGGGCAGAACACTGAAGCTTTCTTT. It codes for CASSIQGQNTEAFF.

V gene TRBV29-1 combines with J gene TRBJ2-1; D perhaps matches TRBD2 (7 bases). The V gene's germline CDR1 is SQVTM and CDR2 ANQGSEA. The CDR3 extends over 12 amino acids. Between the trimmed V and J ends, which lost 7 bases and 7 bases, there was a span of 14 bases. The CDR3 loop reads CSGRTAGNEQFF. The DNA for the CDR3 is TGCAGCGGCAGGACAGCGGGGAATGAGCAGTTCTTC.

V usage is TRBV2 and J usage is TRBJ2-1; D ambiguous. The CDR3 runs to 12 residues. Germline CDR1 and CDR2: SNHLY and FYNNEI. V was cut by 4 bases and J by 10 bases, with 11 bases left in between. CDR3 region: CASSVTLLEQFF. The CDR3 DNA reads TGTGCCAGCAGTGTTACTCTCTTGGAGCAGTTCTTC.

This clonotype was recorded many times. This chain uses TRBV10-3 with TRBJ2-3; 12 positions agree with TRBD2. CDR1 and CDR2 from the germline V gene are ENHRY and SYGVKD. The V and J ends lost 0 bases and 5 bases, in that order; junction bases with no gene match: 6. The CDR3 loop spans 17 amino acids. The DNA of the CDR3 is TGTGCCATCAGTGAGTCGATACTAGCGGGAGGCTTAGATACGCAGTATTTT. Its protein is CAISESILAGGLDTQYF.

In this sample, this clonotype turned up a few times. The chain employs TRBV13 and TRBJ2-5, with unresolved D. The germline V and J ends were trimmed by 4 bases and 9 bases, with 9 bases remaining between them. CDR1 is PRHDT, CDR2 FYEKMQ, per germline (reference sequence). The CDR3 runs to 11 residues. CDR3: CASSSSRAQYF. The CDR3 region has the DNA TGTGCCAGCAGCTCCAGTCGAGCCCAGTACTTC.

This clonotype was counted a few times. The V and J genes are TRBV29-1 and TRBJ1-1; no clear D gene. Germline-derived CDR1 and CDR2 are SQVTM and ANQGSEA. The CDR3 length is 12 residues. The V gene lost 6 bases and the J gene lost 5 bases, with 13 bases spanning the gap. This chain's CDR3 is CSVVQGPTEAFF. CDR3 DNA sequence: TGCAGCGTCGTGCAAGGACCAACTGAAGCTTTCTTT.

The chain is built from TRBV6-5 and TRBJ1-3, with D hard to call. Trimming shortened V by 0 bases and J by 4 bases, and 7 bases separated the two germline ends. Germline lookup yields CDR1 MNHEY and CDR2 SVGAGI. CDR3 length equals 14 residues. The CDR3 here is CASSYSFKGNTIYF. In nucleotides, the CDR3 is TGTGCCAGCAGTTACTCGTTCAAAGGAAACACCATATATTTT.

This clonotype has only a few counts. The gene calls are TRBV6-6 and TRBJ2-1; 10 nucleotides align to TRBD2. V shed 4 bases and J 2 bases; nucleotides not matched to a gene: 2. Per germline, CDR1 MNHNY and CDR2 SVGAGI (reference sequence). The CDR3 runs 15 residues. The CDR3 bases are TGTGCCAGCAGTTTCACTAGCGGGGCCTACAATGAGCAGTTCTTC. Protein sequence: CASSFTSGAYNEQFF.

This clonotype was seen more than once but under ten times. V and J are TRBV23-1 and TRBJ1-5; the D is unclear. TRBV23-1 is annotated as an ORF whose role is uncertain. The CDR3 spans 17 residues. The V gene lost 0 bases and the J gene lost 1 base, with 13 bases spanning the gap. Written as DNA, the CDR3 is TGCGCCAGCAGTCAATCGAGAAAGGGAACCAGCAATCAGCCCCAGCATTTT. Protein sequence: CASSQSRKGTSNQPQHF.